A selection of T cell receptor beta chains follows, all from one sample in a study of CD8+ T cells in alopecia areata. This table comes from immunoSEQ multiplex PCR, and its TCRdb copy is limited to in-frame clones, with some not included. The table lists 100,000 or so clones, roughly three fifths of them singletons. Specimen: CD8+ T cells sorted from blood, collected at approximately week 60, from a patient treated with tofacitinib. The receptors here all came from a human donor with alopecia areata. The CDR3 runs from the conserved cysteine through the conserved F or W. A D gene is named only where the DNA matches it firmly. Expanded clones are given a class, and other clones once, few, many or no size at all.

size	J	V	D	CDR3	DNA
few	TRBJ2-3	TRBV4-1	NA	CASSQDKGITDTQYF	TGCGCCAGCAGCCAAGATAAGGGGATCACAGATACGCAGTATTTT
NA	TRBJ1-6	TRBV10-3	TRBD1	CAISESRTGEPLHF	TGTGCCATCAGTGAGTCCCGAACAGGGGAACCCCTCCACTTT
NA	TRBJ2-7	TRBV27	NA	CASSLSVGRASYEQYF	TGTGCCAGCAGTTTATCAGTCGGCAGGGCCTCCTACGAGCAGTACTTC
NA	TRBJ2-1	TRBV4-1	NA	CASSPGQEQFF	TGCGCCAGCAGCCCTGGACAAGAGCAGTTCTTC
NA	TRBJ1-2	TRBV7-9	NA	CASSVGRKPGEGYGYTF	TGTGCCAGCAGCGTGGGAAGGAAGCCGGGGGAGGGATATGGCTACACCTTC
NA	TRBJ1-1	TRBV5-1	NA	CASREGLNTEAFF	TGCGCCAGCAGGGAAGGGCTGAACACTGAAGCTTTCTTT
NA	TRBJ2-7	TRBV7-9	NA	CASSLGGGGKGEQYF	TGTGCCAGCAGCTTAGGAGGTGGGGGAAAGGGCGAGCAGTACTTC
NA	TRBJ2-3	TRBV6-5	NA	CASSYDRHTQYF	TGTGCCAGCAGTTACGACAGGCATACGCAGTATTTT
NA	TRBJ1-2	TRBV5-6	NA	CASSLGAARGYTF	TGTGCCAGCAGCTTGGGAGCGGCGCGAGGCTACACCTTC
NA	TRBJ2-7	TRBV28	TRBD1	CASSLPTDGTGVAYEQYF	TGTGCCAGCAGCTTACCGACAGACGGGACAGGGGTTGCCTACGAGCAGTACTTC
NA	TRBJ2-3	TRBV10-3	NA	CAISGGSGGTDTQYF	TGTGCCATCAGTGGGGGTAGCGGAGGCACAGATACGCAGTATTTT
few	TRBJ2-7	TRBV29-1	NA	CSVGLVGEYEQYF	TGCAGCGTTGGTTTGGTGGGAGAGTACGAGCAGTACTTC
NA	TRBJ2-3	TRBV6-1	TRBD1	CASLGTGGGDTQYF	TGTGCCAGCCTAGGGACAGGGGGTGGTGATACGCAGTATTTT
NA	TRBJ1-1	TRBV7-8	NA	CASSLAYFEAFF	TGTGCCAGCAGCTTAGCGTATTTTGAAGCTTTCTTT
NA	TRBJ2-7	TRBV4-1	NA	CASSQNTAGYEQYF	TGCGCCAGCAGCCAAAATACTGCCGGCTACGAGCAGTACTTC
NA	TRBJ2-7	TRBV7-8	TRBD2	CASRAGTDEQYF	TGTGCCAGCAGAGCGGGGACGGATGAGCAGTACTTC
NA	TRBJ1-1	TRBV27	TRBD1	CASSLSDRANTEAFF	TGTGCCAGCAGTTTATCGGACAGGGCGAACACTGAAGCTTTCTTT
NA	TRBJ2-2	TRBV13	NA	CASSLPSRGDTGELFF	TGTGCCAGCAGCTTACCTAGCAGGGGCGACACCGGGGAGCTGTTTTTT
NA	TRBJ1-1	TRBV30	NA	CAWRQGWTEAFF	TGTGCCTGGAGACAGGGTTGGACTGAAGCTTTCTTT
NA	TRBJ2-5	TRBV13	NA	CASSLRGQETQYF	TGTGCCAGCAGCTTACGGGGCCAAGAGACCCAGTACTTC
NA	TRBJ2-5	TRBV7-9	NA	CASSSSRQAPQETQYF	TGTGCCAGCAGCTCTTCACGCCAGGCGCCCCAAGAGACCCAGTACTTC
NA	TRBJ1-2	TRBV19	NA	CASSIETRIRDYGYTF	TGTGCCAGTAGTATAGAAACAAGGATCCGGGACTATGGCTACACCTTC
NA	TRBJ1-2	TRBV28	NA	CASRPSVGSSRYGYTF	TGTGCCAGCAGACCCTCAGTGGGGTCATCCCGCTATGGCTACACCTTC
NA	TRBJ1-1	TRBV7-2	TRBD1	CASSFGQGAIWRGTEAFF	TGTGCCAGCAGCTTCGGACAGGGGGCGATTTGGCGAGGCACTGAAGCTTTCTTT
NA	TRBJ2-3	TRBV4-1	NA	CASSQAPDTQYF	TGCGCCAGCAGCCAAGCTCCAGATACGCAGTATTTT
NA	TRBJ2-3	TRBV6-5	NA	CASSYGLAGDTQYF	TGTGCCAGCAGTTACGGGCTTGCAGGAGATACGCAGTATTTT
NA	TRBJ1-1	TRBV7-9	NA	CASTAALDAFF	TGTGCCAGCACGGCGGCCCTTGATGCTTTCTTT
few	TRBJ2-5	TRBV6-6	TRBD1	CASSYRGQGQETQYF	TGTGCCAGCAGTTACCGCGGACAGGGTCAAGAGACCCAGTACTTC
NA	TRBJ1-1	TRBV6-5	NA	CASSYTGRGNTEAFF	TGTGCCAGCAGTTACACGGGGCGGGGGAACACTGAAGCTTTCTTT
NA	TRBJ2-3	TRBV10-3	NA	CAISESGPTDTQYF	TGTGCCATCAGTGAGTCGGGACCCACAGATACGCAGTATTTT
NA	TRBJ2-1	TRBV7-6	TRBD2	CASSSRLAGGYNEQFF	TGTGCCAGCAGTAGTCGACTAGCGGGGGGATACAATGAGCAGTTCTTC
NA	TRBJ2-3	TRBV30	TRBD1	CAWSVGTASTDTQYF	TGTGCCTGGAGTGTAGGGACAGCTAGCACAGATACGCAGTATTTT
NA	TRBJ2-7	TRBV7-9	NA	CASSSSPLEQYF	TGTGCCAGCAGCTCATCCCCACTCGAGCAGTACTTC
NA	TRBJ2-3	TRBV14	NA	CASSQVGGGTDTQYF	TGTGCCAGCAGCCAAGTGGGGGGCGGCACAGATACGCAGTATTTT
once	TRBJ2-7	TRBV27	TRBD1	CASSPGQGAREQYF	TGTGCCAGCAGTCCCGGACAGGGGGCGAGGGAGCAGTACTTC
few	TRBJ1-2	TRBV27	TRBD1	CASSLGYGTDYGYTF	TGTGCCAGCAGTTTAGGCTATGGGACAGACTATGGCTACACCTTC
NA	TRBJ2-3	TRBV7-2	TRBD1	CASSLGFTGGRDPDTQYF	TGTGCCAGCAGCTTAGGTTTTACAGGGGGCCGGGATCCAGATACGCAGTATTTT
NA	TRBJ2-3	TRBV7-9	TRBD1	CASSPLTGGHRADTQYF	TGTGCCAGCAGCCCTTTAACAGGGGGCCATAGGGCAGATACGCAGTATTTT
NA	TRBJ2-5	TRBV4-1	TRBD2	CASSQTPGTSGGFQETQYF	TGCGCCAGCAGCCAAACCCCCGGGACTAGCGGGGGATTCCAAGAGACCCAGTACTTC
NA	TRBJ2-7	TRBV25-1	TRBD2	CAVRGGVYYEQYF	TGTGCCGTTCGGGGAGGGGTCTACTACGAGCAGTACTTC
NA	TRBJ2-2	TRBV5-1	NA	CASSPPGQSNTGELFF	TGCGCCAGCAGCCCCCCAGGACAGTCGAACACCGGGGAGCTGTTTTTT
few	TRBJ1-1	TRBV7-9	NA	CASSIGVGAEAFF	TGTGCCAGCAGCATCGGGGTTGGGGCTGAAGCTTTCTTT
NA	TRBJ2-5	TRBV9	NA	CASSVGGPQSAQYF	TGTGCCAGCAGCGTAGGAGGTCCTCAGTCAGCCCAGTACTTC
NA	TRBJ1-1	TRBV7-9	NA	CASSGSGGGTEAFF	TGTGCCAGCAGCGGGAGCGGGGGAGGTACTGAAGCTTTCTTT
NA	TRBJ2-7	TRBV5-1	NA	CASSSAGLPPRLWEQYF	TGCGCCAGCAGCTCGGCCGGCCTACCTCCACGTCTTTGGGAGCAGTACTTC
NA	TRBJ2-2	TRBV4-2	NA	CASSQDLNSNTGELFF	TGTGCCAGCAGCCAAGATTTAAACTCGAACACCGGGGAGCTGTTTTTT
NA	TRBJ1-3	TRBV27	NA	CASSLRGSGNTIYF	TGTGCCAGCAGTTTGAGGGGGTCTGGAAACACCATATATTTT
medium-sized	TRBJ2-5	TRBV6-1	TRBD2	CASSLREGETQYF	TGTGCCAGCAGCCTAAGGGAGGGGGAGACCCAGTACTTC
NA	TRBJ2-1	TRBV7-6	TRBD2	CASSARGGEQFF	TGTGCCAGCAGCGCCCGCGGGGGTGAGCAGTTCTTC
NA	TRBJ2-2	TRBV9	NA	CASSVLGVTGELFF	TGTGCCAGCAGCGTTTTAGGGGTTACCGGGGAGCTGTTTTTT
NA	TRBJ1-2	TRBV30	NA	CAWSVLRFRGDYGYTF	TGTGCCTGGAGTGTACTAAGGTTCCGGGGGGACTATGGCTACACCTTC
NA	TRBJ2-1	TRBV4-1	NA	CASSQSTSFGNEQFF	TGCGCCAGCAGCCAATCTACTAGCTTCGGCAATGAGCAGTTCTTC
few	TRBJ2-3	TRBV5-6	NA	CASSFGTLTDTQYF	TGTGCCAGCAGCTTCGGGACGCTCACAGATACGCAGTATTTT
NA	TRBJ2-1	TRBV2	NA	CASSEVVGEYNEQFF	TGTGCCAGCAGTGAAGTGGTCGGGGAATACAATGAGCAGTTCTTC
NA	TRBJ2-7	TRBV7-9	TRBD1	CASSRDSSYEQYF	TGTGCCAGCAGCCGGGACAGCTCCTACGAGCAGTACTTC
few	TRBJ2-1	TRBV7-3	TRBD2	CASSLTSGGSSRFF	TGTGCCAGCAGCTTAACTAGCGGGGGCTCGTCACGGTTCTTC